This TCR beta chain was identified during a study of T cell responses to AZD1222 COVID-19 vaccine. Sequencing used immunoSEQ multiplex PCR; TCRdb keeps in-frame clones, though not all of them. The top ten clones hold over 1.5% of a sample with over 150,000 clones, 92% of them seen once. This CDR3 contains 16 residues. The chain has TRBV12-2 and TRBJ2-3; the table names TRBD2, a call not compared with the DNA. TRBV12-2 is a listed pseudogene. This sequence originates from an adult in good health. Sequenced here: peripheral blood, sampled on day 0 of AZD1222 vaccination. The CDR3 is CASRSRADTSTDTQYF. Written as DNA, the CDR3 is TGTGCAAGTCGCTCCCGAGCGGATACTAGCACAGATACGCAGTATTTT.